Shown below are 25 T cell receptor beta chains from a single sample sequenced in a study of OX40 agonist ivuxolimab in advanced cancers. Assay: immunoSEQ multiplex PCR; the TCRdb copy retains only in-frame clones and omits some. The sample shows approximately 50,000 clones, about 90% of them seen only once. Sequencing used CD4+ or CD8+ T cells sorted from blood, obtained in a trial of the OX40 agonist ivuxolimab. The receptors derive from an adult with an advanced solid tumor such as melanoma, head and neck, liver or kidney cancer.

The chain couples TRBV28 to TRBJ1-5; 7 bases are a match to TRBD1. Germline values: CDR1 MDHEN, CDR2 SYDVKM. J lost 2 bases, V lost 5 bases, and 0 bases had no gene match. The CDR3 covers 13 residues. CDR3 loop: CASSQGGNQPQHF. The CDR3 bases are TGTGCCAGCAGTCAGGGGGGCAATCAGCCCCAGCATTTT.

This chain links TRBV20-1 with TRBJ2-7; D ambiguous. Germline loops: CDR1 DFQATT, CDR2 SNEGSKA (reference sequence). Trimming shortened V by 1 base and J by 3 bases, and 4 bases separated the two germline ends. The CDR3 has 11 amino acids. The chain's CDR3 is CSARVGYEQYF. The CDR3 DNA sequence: TGCAGTGCTAGAGTAGGCTACGAGCAGTACTTC.

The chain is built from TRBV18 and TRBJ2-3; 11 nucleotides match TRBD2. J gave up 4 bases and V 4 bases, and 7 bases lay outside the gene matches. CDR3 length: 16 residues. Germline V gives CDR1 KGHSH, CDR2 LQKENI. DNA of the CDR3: TGTGCCAGCTCACAGGGGACTAGCGGAGGGGCAGATACGCAGTATTTT. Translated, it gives CASSQGTSGGADTQYF.

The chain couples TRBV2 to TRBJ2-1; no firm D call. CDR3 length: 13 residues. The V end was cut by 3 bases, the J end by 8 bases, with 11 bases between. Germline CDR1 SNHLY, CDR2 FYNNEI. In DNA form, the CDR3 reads TGTGCCAGCAGTGATAACTCGCCGGATGAGCAGTTCTTC. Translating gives CASSDNSPDEQFF.

Here the CDR3 reads CASSYSTGGSRYTF. Written as DNA, the CDR3 is TGTGCCAGCAGTTACTCTACAGGGGGCAGTCGCTACACCTTC. The chain joins TRBV6-6 to TRBJ1-2; 9 bases match TRBD1. Losses at the gene ends were 0 bases for V and 9 bases for J; bases not matched to a gene: 5. CDR1 is MNHNY and CDR2 is SVGAGI in the germline V gene (reference sequence). The CDR3 covers 14 residues.

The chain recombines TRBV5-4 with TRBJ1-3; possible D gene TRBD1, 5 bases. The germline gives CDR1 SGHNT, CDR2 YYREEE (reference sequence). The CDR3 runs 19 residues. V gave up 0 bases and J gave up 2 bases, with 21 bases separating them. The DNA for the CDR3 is TGTGCCAGCAGCTTGGCCGGGATGGGGACGTTAAATGCTGGAAACACCATATATTTT. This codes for CASSLAGMGTLNAGNTIYF. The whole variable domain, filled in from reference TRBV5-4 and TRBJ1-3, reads ETGVTQSPTHLIKTRGQQVTLRCSSQSGHNTVSWYQQALGQGPQFIFQYYREEENGRGNFPPRFSGLQFPNYSSELNVNALELDDSALYLCASSLAGMGTLNAGNTIYFGEGSWLTVV.

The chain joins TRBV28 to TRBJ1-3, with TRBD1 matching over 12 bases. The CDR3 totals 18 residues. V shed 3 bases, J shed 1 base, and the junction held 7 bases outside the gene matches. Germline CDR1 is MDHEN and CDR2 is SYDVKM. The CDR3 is CASSLRGTGGFSGNTIYF. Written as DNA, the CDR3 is TGTGCCAGCAGTTTGAGGGGGACAGGGGGCTTTTCTGGAAACACCATATATTTT.

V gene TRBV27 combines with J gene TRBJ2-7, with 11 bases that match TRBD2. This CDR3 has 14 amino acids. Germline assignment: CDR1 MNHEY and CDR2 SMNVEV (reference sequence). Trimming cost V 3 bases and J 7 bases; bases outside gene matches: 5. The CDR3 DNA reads TGTGCCAGCAGTTTGGTAGCGGGAGGGGCAGAGCAGTACTTC. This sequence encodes CASSLVAGGAEQYF.

The CDR3 DNA reads as TGTGCCAGCTCACCTGGGACAGGGTTGAACTATGGCTACACCTTC. Translation gives CASSPGTGLNYGYTF. The V gene is TRBV18, the J gene TRBJ1-2; 9 positions agree with TRBD1. CDR1 is KGHSH and CDR2 is LQKENI in the germline V gene. CDR3 length equals 15 residues. Trimming cost V 3 bases and J 2 bases; bases outside gene matches: 4.

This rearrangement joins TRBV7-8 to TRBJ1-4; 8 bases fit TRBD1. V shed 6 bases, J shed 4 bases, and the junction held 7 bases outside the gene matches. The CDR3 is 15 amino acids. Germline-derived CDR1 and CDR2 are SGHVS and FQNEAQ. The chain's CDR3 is CASSRGQGGNEKLFF. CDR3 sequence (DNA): TGTGCCAGCAGTCGAGGACAGGGCGGTAATGAAAAACTGTTTTTT.

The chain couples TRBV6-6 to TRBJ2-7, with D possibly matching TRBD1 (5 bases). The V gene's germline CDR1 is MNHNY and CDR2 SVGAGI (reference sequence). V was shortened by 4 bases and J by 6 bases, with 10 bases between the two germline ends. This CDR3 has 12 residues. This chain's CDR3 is CASSSRRGEQYF. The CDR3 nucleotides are TGTGCCAGCAGTTCCCGAAGGGGCGAGCAGTACTTC.

CDR3 coding DNA: TGTGCCAGCAGCCGGCCCGGGACGAACGAGCAGTACTTC. It is translated as CASSRPGTNEQYF. The V call is TRBV6-6, the J call TRBJ2-7; D assignment may be TRBD1 or TRBD2 (5 bases each). V lost 6 bases, J lost 5 bases, and 14 bases lay in between. The CDR3 contains 13 residues. The germline V gene has CDR1 MNHNY and CDR2 SVGAGI (reference sequence).

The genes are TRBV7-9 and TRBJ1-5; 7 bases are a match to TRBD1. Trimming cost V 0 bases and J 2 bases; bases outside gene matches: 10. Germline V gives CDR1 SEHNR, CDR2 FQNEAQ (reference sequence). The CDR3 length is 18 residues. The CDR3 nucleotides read TGTGCCAGCAGCTTAGCAGCAGGGGGAGTTGGAGGCAATCAGCCCCAGCATTTT. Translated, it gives CASSLAAGGVGGNQPQHF.

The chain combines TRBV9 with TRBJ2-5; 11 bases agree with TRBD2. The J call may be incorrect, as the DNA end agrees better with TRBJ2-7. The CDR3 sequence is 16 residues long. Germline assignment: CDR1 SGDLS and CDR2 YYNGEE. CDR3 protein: CASSRDSGRASYEQYF. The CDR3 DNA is TGTGCCAGCAGCCGCGATAGCGGGAGGGCCTCTTACGAGCAGTACTTC.

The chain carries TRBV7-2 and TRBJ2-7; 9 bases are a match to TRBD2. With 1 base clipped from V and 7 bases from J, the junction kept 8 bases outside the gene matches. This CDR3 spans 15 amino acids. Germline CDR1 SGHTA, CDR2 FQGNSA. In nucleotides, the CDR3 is TGTGCCAGCAGCTTAGTTAGCGGGAGACCGGATGAGCAGTACTTC. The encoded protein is CASSLVSGRPDEQYF.

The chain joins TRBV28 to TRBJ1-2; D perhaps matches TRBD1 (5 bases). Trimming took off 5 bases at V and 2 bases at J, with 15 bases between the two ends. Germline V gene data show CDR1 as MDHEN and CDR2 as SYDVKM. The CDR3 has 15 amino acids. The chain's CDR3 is CASSDGGRTNYGYTF. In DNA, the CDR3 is TGTGCCAGCAGTGATGGGGGACGGACGAACTATGGCTACACCTTC.

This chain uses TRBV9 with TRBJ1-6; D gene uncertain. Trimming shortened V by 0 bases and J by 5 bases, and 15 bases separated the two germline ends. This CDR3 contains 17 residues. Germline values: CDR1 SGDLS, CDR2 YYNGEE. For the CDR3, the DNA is TGTGCCAGCAGCGTAGGAGGCAGCCCGGGAGATAATTCACCCCTCCACTTT. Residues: CASSVGGSPGDNSPLHF.

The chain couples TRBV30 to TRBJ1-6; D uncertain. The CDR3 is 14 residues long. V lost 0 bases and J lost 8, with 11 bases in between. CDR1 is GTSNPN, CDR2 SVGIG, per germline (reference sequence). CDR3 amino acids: CAWSVGSTYSPLHF. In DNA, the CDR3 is TGTGCCTGGAGTGTTGGAAGTACCTATTCACCCCTCCACTTT.

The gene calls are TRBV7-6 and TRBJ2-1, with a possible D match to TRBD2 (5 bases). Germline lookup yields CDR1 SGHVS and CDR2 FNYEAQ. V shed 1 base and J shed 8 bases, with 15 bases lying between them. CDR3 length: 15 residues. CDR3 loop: CASSLGADPMDEQFF. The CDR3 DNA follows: TGTGCCAGCAGCTTAGGAGCGGACCCCATGGATGAGCAGTTCTTC.

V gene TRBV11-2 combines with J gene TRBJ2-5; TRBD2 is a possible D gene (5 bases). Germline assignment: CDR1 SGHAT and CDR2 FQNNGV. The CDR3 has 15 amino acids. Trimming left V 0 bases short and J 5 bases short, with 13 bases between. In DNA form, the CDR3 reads TGTGCCAGCAGCTTAGATTTCGGACTGTCGGAGACCCAGTACTTC. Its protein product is CASSLDFGLSETQYF.

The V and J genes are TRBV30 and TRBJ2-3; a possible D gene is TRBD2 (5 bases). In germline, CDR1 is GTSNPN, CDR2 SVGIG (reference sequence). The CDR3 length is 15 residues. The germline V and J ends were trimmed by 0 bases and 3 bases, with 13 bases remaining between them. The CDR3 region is CAWSVGGGLTDTQYF. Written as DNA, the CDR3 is TGTGCCTGGAGTGTAGGTGGAGGTTTGACAGATACGCAGTATTTT.

The CDR3, as DNA: TGTGCCAGCAGTACTGGGACTAGCGGGAGTTATGAGACCCAGTACTTC. This gives the protein CASSTGTSGSYETQYF. The V and J genes are TRBV2 and TRBJ2-5; 14 bases match TRBD2. Germline loops: CDR1 SNHLY, CDR2 FYNNEI. The CDR3 consists of 16 residues. Losses at the gene ends were 5 bases for V and 5 bases for J; bases not matched to a gene: 7.

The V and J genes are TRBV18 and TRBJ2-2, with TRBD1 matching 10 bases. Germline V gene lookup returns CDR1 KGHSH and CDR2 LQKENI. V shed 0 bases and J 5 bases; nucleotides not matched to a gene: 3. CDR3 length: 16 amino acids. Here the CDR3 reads CASSPPGTGETGELFF. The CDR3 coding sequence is TGTGCCAGCTCACCACCCGGGACAGGGGAAACCGGGGAGCTGTTTTTT.

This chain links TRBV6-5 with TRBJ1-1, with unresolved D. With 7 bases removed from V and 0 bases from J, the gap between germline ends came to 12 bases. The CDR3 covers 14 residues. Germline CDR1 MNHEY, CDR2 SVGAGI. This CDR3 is CASKSLRLNTEAFF. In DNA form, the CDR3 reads TGTGCCAGCAAGAGTTTAAGGCTGAACACTGAAGCTTTCTTT.

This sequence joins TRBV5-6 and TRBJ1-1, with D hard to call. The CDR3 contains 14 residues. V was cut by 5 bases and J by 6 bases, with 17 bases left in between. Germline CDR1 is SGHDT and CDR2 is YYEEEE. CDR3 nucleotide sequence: TGTGCCAGCAGGGAGGTGGACGGAGGGCCTGAAGCTTTCTTT. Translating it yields CASREVDGGPEAFF.